This T cell receptor (beta chain) comes out of a study of read filtering for tumor transcriptome and immune sequencing. The V gene's germline CDR1 is KGHSH and CDR2 LQKENI. V lost 6 bases and J lost 4, with 18 bases in between. The CDR3 totals 15 residues. The library was built from about 400 ng RNA with molecular barcoded adaptors for alpha/delta and beta/gamma chains. TCRdb itself ran the reads through MiXCR, one entry per CDR3 protein. Among some 48,000 distinct CDR3 sequences listed, 15% to 20% were seen once. The source material was a population of CD138-negative cells sorted from bone marrow. The chain uses TRBV18 and TRBJ1-1; D perhaps matches TRBD1 (5 bases). The origin of this receptor is a donor at least 40 years old with multiple myeloma. The CDR3 coding sequence is TGTGCCAGCTCCCCTCGCCAGGACAAAGCCACTGAAGCTTTCTTT. It yields the protein CASSPRQDKATEAFF.